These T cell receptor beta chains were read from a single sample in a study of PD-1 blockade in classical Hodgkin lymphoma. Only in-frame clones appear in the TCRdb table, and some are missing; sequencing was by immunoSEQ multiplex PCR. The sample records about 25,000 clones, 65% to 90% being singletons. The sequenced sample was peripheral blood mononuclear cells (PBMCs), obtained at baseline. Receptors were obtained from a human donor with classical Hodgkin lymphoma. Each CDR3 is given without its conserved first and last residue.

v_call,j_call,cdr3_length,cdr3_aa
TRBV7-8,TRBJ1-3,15,ASSLASGRISGNTIY
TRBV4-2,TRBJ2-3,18,ASSHPPSGLAGGKSDTQY
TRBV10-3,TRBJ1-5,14,AISEYSGGSNQPQH
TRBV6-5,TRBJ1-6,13,ASSYRRTGNSPLH
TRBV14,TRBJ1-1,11,ASSLSLNTEAF
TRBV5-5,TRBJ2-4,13,ASSLGQDPKNIQY
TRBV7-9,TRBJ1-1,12,ASSLGIANTEAF
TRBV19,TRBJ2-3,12,ASSIAGGLDTQY
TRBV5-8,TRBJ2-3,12,ASSLAQDTDTQY
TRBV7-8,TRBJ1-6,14,ASSLSQSSYNSPLH
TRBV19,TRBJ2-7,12,ASSSTGTAGEQY
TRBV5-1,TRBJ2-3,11,ASSLSSTDTQY
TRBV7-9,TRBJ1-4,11,ASSPPSNEKLF
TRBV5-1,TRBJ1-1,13,ASSLDGGENTEAF
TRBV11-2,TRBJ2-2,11,ASSLDYTGELF
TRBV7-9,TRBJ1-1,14,ASSLFRGGMNTEAF
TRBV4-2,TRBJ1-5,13,ASSQDDRVGQPQH